This T cell receptor (beta chain) stems from a study of memory CD4+ T cells and cytomegalovirus serostatus. Study observations and caveats: Suggested: most of the CMV-linked TCR signature lies in CD4+ memory cells.

Measured with immunoSEQ multiplex PCR; TCRdb has only the in-frame clones, and not every one. This table has over 75,000 clones, roughly 80% appearing once. The ends were cut back, 3 bases at V and 5 bases at J, with 8 bases in the middle. Germline V gene sequence: CDR1 KGHSH, CDR2 LQKENI. The CDR3 is 12 residues long. This clone was seen more than once but under ten times. Its antigen is currently unknown. The sort gate was single viable CD3+CD4+CD8-CD45RO+ cells for memory CD4+ T cells. After thawing, CD4+ T cells were positively selected. This receptor was obtained from an adult in good health and CMV-seropositive. The chain uses TRBV18 and TRBJ2-7; unclear D gene. The sequenced sample was memory CD4+ T cells from blood. CDR3 protein: CASSPTQDEQYF. CDR3 nucleotides: TGTGCCAGCTCACCCACTCAGGACGAGCAGTACTTC.